The 12 T cell receptor beta chains below were found in one sample sequenced in a study of blood T cell repertoires in COVID-19. TCRdb keeps only in-frame clones here, not all; method: immunoSEQ multiplex PCR. The table shows a few hundred thousand clones, with roughly 89% occurring only once. Sequenced sample: PBMCs or T cells enriched from blood (not recorded which). The source is a woman in her twenties or thirties who had recovered from COVID-19.

The chain employs TRBV5-1 and TRBJ1-2; D is uncertain. CDR1 is SGHRS and CDR2 is YFSETQ in the germline V gene. Trimming cost V 2 bases and J 5 bases, with 16 bases left between them. CDR3 length: 15 residues. This CDR3 reads CASSFVEGRIYGYTF. As DNA, the CDR3 is TGCGCCAGCAGCTTTGTCGAGGGTCGAATTTATGGCTACACCTTC.

The V and J genes are TRBV9 and TRBJ2-5; D unresolved. Deletions cut 2 bases from V and 6 bases from J, with 14 bases between. CDR1 and CDR2 from the germline V gene are SGDLS and YYNGEE. CDR3 size: 14 residues. The CDR3 DNA follows: TGTGCCAGCAGCGTGAACCCAGGATTTCAGACCCAGTACTTC. Translation gives CASSVNPGFQTQYF.

The chain carries TRBV27 and TRBJ1-6, with 8 bases matching TRBD1. Germline lookup yields CDR1 MNHEY and CDR2 SMNVEV (reference sequence). There are 15 residues in the CDR3. V shed 2 bases and J 6 bases; nucleotides not matched to a gene: 3. CDR3 sequence (DNA): TGTGCCAGCAGTTTACAGGGGGCCCTTAATTCACCCCTCCACTTT. This translates into CASSLQGALNSPLHF.

The sample holds one count of this clone. The rearrangement uses TRBV10-2 and TRBJ2-2; D unclear. Looked up from germline, CDR1 is WSHSY and CDR2 is SAAADI. This CDR3 is 16 amino acids long. V shed 4 bases and J shed 4 bases, with 16 bases lying between them. In DNA form, the CDR3 reads TGCGCCAGCAGTGCCCTAGTTGTAGTTGGCACCGGGGAGCTGTTTTTT. Translation gives CASSALVVVGTGELFF.

This chain connects TRBV6-6 to TRBJ1-1; 11 bases match TRBD1. The CDR3 spans 16 residues. V was clipped by 5 bases and J by 1 base; unmatched bases: 6. Germline CDR1 reads MNHNY; CDR2 reads SVGAGI (reference sequence). DNA for the CDR3: TGTGCCAGCAGTCGAGGACAGGGGGCTAGGAACACTGAAGCTTTCTTT. Translating it yields CASSRGQGARNTEAFF.

The chain's CDR3 is CASSQDPGTGNTIYF. For the CDR3, the DNA is TGTGCCAGCAGCCAAGATCCGGGAACTGGAAACACCATATATTTT. The chain recombines TRBV4-2 with TRBJ1-3; D gene ambiguous. V was pared by 0 bases and J by 2 bases, with 8 bases between. Germline V gene data show CDR1 as LGHNA and CDR2 as YNFKEQ. This CDR3 region has 15 residues.

The genes are TRBV6-5 and TRBJ1-6; D remains unclear. Germline assignment: CDR1 MNHEY and CDR2 SVGAGI. V was trimmed by 7 bases and J by 2 bases, leaving 6 bases between them. This CDR3 region has 13 residues. The CDR3 region has the DNA TGTGCCAGCATACTGGCCTATAATTCACCCCTCCACTTT. This encodes CASILAYNSPLHF.

The rearrangement links TRBV7-8 to TRBJ2-1; the D gene is possibly TRBD2 (5 bases). CDR1 is SGHVS, CDR2 FQNEAQ, per germline. There are 17 residues in the CDR3. Trimming removed 5 bases from V and 0 bases from J, with 17 bases in between. For the CDR3, the DNA is TGTGCCAGCAGCCCCTGGAATAGCGCGAGCTCCTACAATGAGCAGTTCTTC. Translating it yields CASSPWNSASSYNEQFF.

This chain's CDR3 is CASSLATGYGYTF. The CDR3 nucleotides read TGCGCCAGCAGCTTGGCCACGGGGTATGGCTACACCTTC. The rearrangement uses TRBV5-1 and TRBJ1-2, with D hard to call. The length of the CDR3 is 13 residues. Germline assignment: CDR1 SGHRS and CDR2 YFSETQ. The germline V and J ends were trimmed by 0 bases and 5 bases, with 8 bases remaining between them.

The chain is built from TRBV19 and TRBJ1-2, with TRBD1 matching over 9 bases. The CDR3 has 16 residues. The germline V gene has CDR1 LNHDA and CDR2 SQIVND (reference sequence). V shed 6 bases, J shed 4 bases, and the junction held 12 bases outside the gene matches. CDR3 amino acids: CASREDRGDWIYGYTF. CDR3 coding DNA: TGTGCCAGTAGGGAGGACAGGGGTGACTGGATCTATGGCTACACCTTC.

The chain has TRBV6-5 and TRBJ2-7; 7 nucleotides match TRBD1. This CDR3 is built from 15 residues. Germline V gene sequence: CDR1 MNHEY, CDR2 SVGAGI. Unmatched junction bases numbered 10, after V lost 6 bases and J lost 2 bases. The CDR3 DNA is TGTGCCAGCAGCCGGGCCGGGACAGTAACCTACGAGCAGTACTTC. Protein product: CASSRAGTVTYEQYF.

The genes are TRBV10-3 and TRBJ2-3; TRBD1 matches at 12 bases. From germline, CDR1 is ENHRY and CDR2 SYGVKD. Trimming took 3 bases from V and 6 from J; bases not matched to a gene: 10. The CDR3 has 17 residues. Written as DNA, the CDR3 is TGTGCCATCAGTGAATCACAGGGACAGGGGGCATTTGATACGCAGTATTTT. This gives the protein CAISESQGQGAFDTQYF.